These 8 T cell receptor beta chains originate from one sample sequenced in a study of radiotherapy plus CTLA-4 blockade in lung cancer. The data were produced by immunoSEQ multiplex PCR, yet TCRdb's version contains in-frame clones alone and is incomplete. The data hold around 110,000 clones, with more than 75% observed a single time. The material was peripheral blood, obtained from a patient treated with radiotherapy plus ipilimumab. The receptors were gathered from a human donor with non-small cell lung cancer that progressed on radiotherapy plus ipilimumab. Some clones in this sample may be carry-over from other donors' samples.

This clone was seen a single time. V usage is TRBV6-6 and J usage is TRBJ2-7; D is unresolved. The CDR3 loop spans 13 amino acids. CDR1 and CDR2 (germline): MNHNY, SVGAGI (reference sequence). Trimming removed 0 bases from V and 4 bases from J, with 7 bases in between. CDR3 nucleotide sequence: TGTGCCAGCAGTTACTCGAAGGCGTACGAGCAGTACTTC. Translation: CASSYSKAYEQYF.

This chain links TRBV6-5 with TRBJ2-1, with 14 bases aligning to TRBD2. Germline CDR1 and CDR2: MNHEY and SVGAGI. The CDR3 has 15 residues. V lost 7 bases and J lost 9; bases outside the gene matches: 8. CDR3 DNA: TGTGCCAGCACCCGAGGGACTAGCGGGGGTGGTGAGCAGTTCTTC. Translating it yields CASTRGTSGGGEQFF.

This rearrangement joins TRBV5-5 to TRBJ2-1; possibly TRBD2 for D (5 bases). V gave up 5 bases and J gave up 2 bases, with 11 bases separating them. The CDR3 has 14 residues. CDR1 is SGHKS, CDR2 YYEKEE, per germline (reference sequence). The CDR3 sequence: CASSLLGTYNEQFF. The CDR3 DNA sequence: TGTGCCAGCAGTCTTCTCGGGACCTACAATGAGCAGTTCTTC. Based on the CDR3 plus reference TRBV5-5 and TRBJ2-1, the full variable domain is DAGVTQSPTHLIKTRGQQVTLRCSPISGHKSVSWYQQVLGQGPQFIFQYYEKEERGRGNFPDRFSARQFPNYSSELNVNALLLGDSALYLCASSLLGTYNEQFFGPGTRLTVL.

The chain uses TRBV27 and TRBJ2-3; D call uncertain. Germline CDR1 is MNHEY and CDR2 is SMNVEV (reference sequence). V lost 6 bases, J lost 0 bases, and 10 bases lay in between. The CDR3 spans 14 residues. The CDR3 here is CASRLLQSTDTQYF. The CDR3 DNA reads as TGTGCCAGCAGACTTTTACAAAGCACAGATACGCAGTATTTT.

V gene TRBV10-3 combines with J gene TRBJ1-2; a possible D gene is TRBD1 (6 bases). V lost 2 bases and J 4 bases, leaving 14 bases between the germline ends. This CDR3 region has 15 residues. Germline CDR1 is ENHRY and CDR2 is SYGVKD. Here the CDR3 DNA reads TGTGCCATCAGTGAGAATCACGGGACAATCTATGGCTACACCTTC. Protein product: CAISENHGTIYGYTF.

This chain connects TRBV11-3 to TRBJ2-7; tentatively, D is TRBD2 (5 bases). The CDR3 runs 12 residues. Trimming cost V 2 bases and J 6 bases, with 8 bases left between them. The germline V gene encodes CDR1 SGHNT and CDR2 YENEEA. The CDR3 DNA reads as TGTGCCAGCAGCTTACTGGGGAGCGAGCAGTACTTC. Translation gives CASSLLGSEQYF.

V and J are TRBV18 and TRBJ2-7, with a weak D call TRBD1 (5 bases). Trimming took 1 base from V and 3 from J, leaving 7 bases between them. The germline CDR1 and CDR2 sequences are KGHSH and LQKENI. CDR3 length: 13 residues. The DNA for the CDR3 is TGTGCCAGCTCACCACAAGGGGACTACGAGCAGTACTTC. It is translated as CASSPQGDYEQYF.

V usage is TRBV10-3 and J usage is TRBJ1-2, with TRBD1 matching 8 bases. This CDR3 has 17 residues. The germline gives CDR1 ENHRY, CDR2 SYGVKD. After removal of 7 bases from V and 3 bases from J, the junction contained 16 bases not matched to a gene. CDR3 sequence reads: CAITDSTSGGVYYGYTF. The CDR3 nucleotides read TGTGCCATCACCGACTCGACCTCAGGGGGCGTCTACTATGGCTACACCTTC.